This T cell receptor (beta chain) was found in a study of sequential checkpoint blockade in melanoma. Study context: Each arm's sequence ended with maintenance nivolumab.

The germline gives CDR1 MGHRA, CDR2 YSYEKL. Trimming took off 0 bases at V and 0 bases at J, with 9 bases between the two ends. The CDR3 runs to 15 residues. Treatment meaning: randomized to nivolumab then ipilimumab (arm A) or the reverse (arm B). Patients had received no earlier DNA-damaging chemotherapy. The repertoire was sequenced with immunoSEQ multiplex PCR; TCRdb's copy has only in-frame clones and lacks some. The table shows 15,000 to 20,000 clones, with 55% to 80% occurring only once. The receptor comes from a human donor with melanoma. Sequencing was performed on CD8+ T cells sorted from blood (inferred from file names), taken from a patient given nivolumab and ipilimumab in sequence. The rearrangement uses TRBV4-1 and TRBJ2-7; weak D call: TRBD2 (5 bases). DNA for the CDR3: TGCGCCAGCAGCCAAGAGACTACTAGCTCCTACGAGCAGTACTTC. This sequence encodes CASSQETTSSYEQYF.